Listed here are 17 T cell receptor beta chains from one sample, sequenced in a study of blood T cells in healthy people across ages. Combining a sample-barcoded 5' primer with a J-beta primer mix, a second PCR ran for about 7 to 12 cycles. TCRdb itself ran the 5' RACE reads through MiXCR, one entry per CDR3 protein. Of about 400,000 distinct CDR3 sequences detected, 45% to 65% appear once; the ten largest clones hold under 60%. Material: blood. The receptors derive from a man aged 55 to 70 in good health.

This clonotype has a count of ten or more. V usage is TRBV7-9 and J usage is TRBJ2-7; no clear D gene. Germline-derived CDR1 and CDR2 are SEHNR and FQNEAQ (reference sequence). V was pared by 4 bases and J by 4 bases, with 5 bases between. The CDR3 has 11 residues. CDR3 sequence reads: CASSSDYEQYF. The CDR3 bases are TGTGCCAGCAGCTCCGATTACGAGCAGTACTTC.

The V gene is TRBV7-2, the J gene TRBJ1-2, with TRBD1 as a possible D gene (6 bases). Germline V lookup: CDR1 SGHTA, CDR2 FQGNSA. This CDR3 is built from 17 residues. V lost 2 bases to trimming and J lost 4 bases, with 20 bases between them. DNA of the CDR3: TGTGCCAGCAGCTTACAGGTGCAGGGGAGACGGATCTATGGCTACACCTTC. This gives the protein CASSLQVQGRRIYGYTF. Looking up the rest from reference TRBV7-2 and TRBJ1-2 gives the full variable domain: GAGVSQSPSNKVTEKGKDVELRCDPISGHTALYWYRQSLGQGLEFLIYFQGNSAPDKSGLPSDRFSAERTGGSVSTLTIQRTQQEDSAVYLCASSLQVQGRRIYGYTFGSGTRLTVV.

This clonotype was detected a few times. CDR3 in DNA: TGTGCCAGCAGCCCAGTGGGACTAATAAATGAGCAGTTCTTC. It encodes CASSPVGLINEQFF. This sequence joins TRBV7-2 and TRBJ2-1; 7 positions agree with TRBD2. Germline CDR1 SGHTA, CDR2 FQGNSA. The CDR3 contains 14 residues. After removal of 5 bases from V and 7 bases from J, the junction contained 8 bases not matched to a gene.

The V and J genes are TRBV18 and TRBJ2-1, with 8 positions matching TRBD1. Germline V lookup: CDR1 KGHSH, CDR2 LQKENI. The CDR3 is 15 amino acids. Trimming removed 1 base from V and 5 bases from J; junction bases left unmatched: 4. CDR3 amino acids: CASSPLGTGHNEQFF. The CDR3, as DNA: TGTGCCAGCTCACCACTCGGGACAGGACACAATGAGCAGTTCTTC.

This clonotype turned up a few times. The chain couples TRBV20-1 to TRBJ2-7; D is perhaps TRBD1 (6 bases). Trimming cost V 5 bases and J 1 base, with 15 bases left between them. Germline CDR1 reads DFQATT; CDR2 reads SNEGSKA (reference sequence). The CDR3 totals 14 residues. The CDR3 is CSAGTGSQSYEQYF. As DNA, the CDR3 is TGCAGTGCTGGCACAGGGAGTCAATCCTACGAGCAGTACTTC.

This clonotype was detected many times. The rearrangement links TRBV28 to TRBJ1-6; 9 bases are a match to TRBD1. The germline CDR1 and CDR2 sequences are MDHEN and SYDVKM. V lost 8 bases to trimming and J lost 6 bases; unmatched junction nucleotides: 8. The CDR3 has 15 residues. This CDR3 is CASSNPGQGNSPLHF. In DNA, the CDR3 is TGTGCCAGCTCTAACCCGGGACAGGGTAATTCACCCCTCCACTTT.

This clonotype was counted a few times. The gene calls are TRBV6-1 and TRBJ2-7; D remains unclear. Trimming removed 10 bases at V and 1 base at J, with 14 bases between. From germline, CDR1 is MNHNS and CDR2 SASEGT. This CDR3 region has 13 residues. The CDR3 sequence: CATARATSYEQYF. CDR3 DNA sequence: TGTGCCACCGCCCGGGCCACATCCTACGAGCAGTACTTC.

This clonotype was seen once. At one of its ends the junction is not consistent with the germline gene, which may arise from a read error. The rearrangement links TRBV3-1 to TRBJ2-1; D gene uncertain. The length of the CDR3 is 14 residues. CDR1 LGHDT and CDR2 YNNKEL come from the germline V gene (reference sequence). CDR3 nucleotide sequence: TGTGCCAGCAGCCCGGGTCCCTCCTGCAATGAGCAGTTCTTC. Amino acid sequence: CASSPGPSCNEQFF.

The CDR3 nucleotides read TGTGCCAGCAGCTTAACGGGAGGGCCGTCGGACGAGCAGTACTTC. This sequence encodes CASSLTGGPSDEQYF. This sequence joins TRBV7-3 and TRBJ2-5; the match to TRBD2 covers 7 bases. The J call could be wrong; TRBJ2-7 is a better fit for the DNA end. Germline V gene sequence: CDR1 SGHTA, CDR2 FQGTGA. The CDR3 loop spans 15 amino acids.

Only one count was recorded for this clonotype. The chain carries TRBV20-1 and TRBJ2-7, with a possible D match to TRBD2 (5 bases). The CDR3 loop spans 12 amino acids. The V end was cut by 6 bases, the J end by 10 bases, with 19 bases between. The V gene's germline CDR1 is DFQATT and CDR2 SNEGSKA (reference sequence). CDR3 nucleotide sequence: TGCAGTGCCCATGGGAGTCCGGGCACCCAGTACTTC. This codes for CSAHGSPGTQYF.

This sequence joins TRBV5-6 and TRBJ2-7; 10 positions match TRBD1. Trimming removed 4 bases from V and 1 base from J; junction bases left unmatched: 8. CDR1 is SGHDT and CDR2 is YYEEEE in the germline V gene. There are 16 residues in the CDR3. The DNA of the CDR3 is TGTGCCAGCAGCCGCCCGACAGGGGGCGAATCCTACGAGCAGTACTTC. This encodes CASSRPTGGESYEQYF.

This clonotype was found a few times. This rearrangement joins TRBV20-1 to TRBJ2-3, with 10 bases fitting TRBD2. Per germline, CDR1 DFQATT and CDR2 SNEGSKA (reference sequence). The CDR3 length is 15 residues. V was pared by 6 bases and J by 0 bases, with 6 bases of the junction left unmatched. This CDR3 reads CSAPGTSASTDTQYF. CDR3 DNA sequence: TGCAGTGCACCCGGGACTAGCGCCAGCACAGATACGCAGTATTTT.

At least ten counts were recorded for this clonotype. This chain links TRBV20-1 with TRBJ2-1, with 14 bases identical to TRBD2. This CDR3 contains 20 residues. Germline V lookup: CDR1 DFQATT, CDR2 SNEGSKA (reference sequence). The J segment lost 0 bases and the V segment lost 2 bases, leaving 12 bases of the junction unmatched. DNA for the CDR3: TGCAGTGCTAGAAGAGCCGGGACTAGCGGGAGATGGGGCTCCTACAATGAGCAGTTCTTC. Its protein is CSARRAGTSGRWGSYNEQFF.

The chain uses TRBV6-6 and TRBJ2-5; the D is unclear. The CDR3 covers 13 residues. Germline V lookup: CDR1 MNHNY, CDR2 SVGAGI (reference sequence). V was pared by 5 bases and J by 4 bases, with 11 bases between. CDR3 sequence reads: CASSTYRPETQYF. The CDR3 DNA is TGTGCCAGCAGTACCTACCGGCCAGAGACCCAGTACTTC.

The CDR3 coding sequence is TGTGCCAGCAGTTTATCGGGGCGGGCCGAGCAGTTCTTC. This encodes CASSLSGRAEQFF. This chain links TRBV27 with TRBJ2-1; possibly TRBD1 or TRBD2 for D (5 bases each). Between the trimmed V and J ends, which lost 0 bases and 10 bases, there was a span of 10 bases. The germline V gene has CDR1 MNHEY and CDR2 SMNVEV (reference sequence). This CDR3 has 13 residues.

The chain uses TRBV7-2 and TRBJ2-7, with unresolved D. Trimming left V 6 bases short and J 0 bases short, with 15 bases between. This CDR3 has 15 amino acids. Germline lookup yields CDR1 SGHTA and CDR2 FQGNSA. CDR3 sequence (DNA): TGTGCCAGCAGGAGAATGACCACGGGCTCCTACGAGCAGTACTTC. This codes for CASRRMTTGSYEQYF.

V and J are TRBV2 and TRBJ1-1; the D is unclear. This CDR3 region has 14 residues. V gave up 3 bases and J gave up 4 bases, with 12 bases separating them. Germline V gives CDR1 SNHLY, CDR2 FYNNEI. CDR3 in amino acids: CASSDRAGTTEAFF. As DNA, the CDR3 is TGTGCCAGCAGTGATAGGGCGGGAACCACTGAAGCTTTCTTT.